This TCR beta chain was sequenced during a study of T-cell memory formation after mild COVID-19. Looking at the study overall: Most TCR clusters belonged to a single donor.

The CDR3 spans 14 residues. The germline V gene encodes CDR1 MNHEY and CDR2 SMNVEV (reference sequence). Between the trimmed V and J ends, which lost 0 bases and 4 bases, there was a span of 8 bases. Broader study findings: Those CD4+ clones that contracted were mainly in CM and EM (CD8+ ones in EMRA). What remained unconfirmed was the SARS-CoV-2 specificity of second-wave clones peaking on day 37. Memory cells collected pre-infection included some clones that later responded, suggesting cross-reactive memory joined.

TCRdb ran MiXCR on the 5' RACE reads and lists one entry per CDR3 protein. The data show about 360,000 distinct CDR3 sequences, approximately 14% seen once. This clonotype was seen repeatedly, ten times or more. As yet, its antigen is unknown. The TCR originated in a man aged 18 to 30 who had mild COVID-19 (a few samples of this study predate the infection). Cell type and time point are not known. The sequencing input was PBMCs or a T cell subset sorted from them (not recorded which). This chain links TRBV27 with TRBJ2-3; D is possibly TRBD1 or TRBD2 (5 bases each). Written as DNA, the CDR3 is TGTGCCAGCAGTTTATCGGGGCGGGCAGATACGCAGTATTTT. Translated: CASSLSGRADTQYF.